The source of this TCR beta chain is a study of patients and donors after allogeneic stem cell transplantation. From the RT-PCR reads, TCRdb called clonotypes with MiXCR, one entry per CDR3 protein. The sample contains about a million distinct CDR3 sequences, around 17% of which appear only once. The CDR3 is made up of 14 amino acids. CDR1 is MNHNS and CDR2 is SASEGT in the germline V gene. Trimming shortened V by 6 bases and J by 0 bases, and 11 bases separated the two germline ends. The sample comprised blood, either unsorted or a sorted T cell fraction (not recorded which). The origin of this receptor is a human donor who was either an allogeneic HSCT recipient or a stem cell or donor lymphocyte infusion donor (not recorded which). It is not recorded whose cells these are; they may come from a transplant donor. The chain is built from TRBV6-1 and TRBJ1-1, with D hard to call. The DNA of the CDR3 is TGTGCCAGCAGGGAGGCTGGGGTGAACACTGAAGCTTTCTTT. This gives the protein CASREAGVNTEAFF.